The clone carrying this T cell receptor (beta chain) showed up just a few times. Germline-derived CDR1 and CDR2 are LGHNA and YNFKEQ. The CDR3 sequence is 15 residues long. V gave up 3 bases and J gave up 5 bases, with 16 bases separating them. Building of the TCR beta libraries involved iRepertoire HTBI primers and Arm-PCR of CDR3 regions. TCRdb re-derived calls from the multiplex PCR reads in MiXCR, one entry per CDR3 protein. This table has around 400,000 distinct CDR3 sequences, around 22% appearing once. Described time point: persistent/refractory GD, antithyroid drugs over 5 years with positive TRAb. Making the TCR library involved RNA that had been extracted from PBMCs. In each case, Graves' disease was diagnosed per American Thyroid Association guidelines. One endocrinology department in Xi'an, China, was where patients came from. The data belong to a study of regulatory T cells in long-lasting Graves disease.

This receptor was obtained from a female donor with Graves disease. This rearrangement joins TRBV4-2 to TRBJ1-2; unclear D gene. The source material was peripheral blood mononuclear cells (PBMCs), sampled when the disease was refractory, from a patient treated with antithyroid drugs. The CDR3 DNA is TGTGCCAGCAGCCAGGATGTGGGTAACTGGTATGGCTACACCTTC. Its translation: CASSQDVGNWYGYTF.